This is a list of T cell receptor beta chains from one sample in a study of persistence of HIV-infected CD4 T cells. The table came from immunoSEQ multiplex PCR; TCRdb's copy has only in-frame clones and leaves some out. Of just over 40,000 clones listed, more than 75% are singletons. No antigen has been assigned to these receptors. Sequences were derived from CD4+ T cells sorted from PBMCs after approximately 20-hour stimulation, sampled from a patient who received antiretroviral therapy. The source of these receptors is an adult man with HIV who was CMV-seropositive. Each CDR3 is given with its conserved first and last residue. Fields, in order: clone size, V gene, D gene, J gene, CDR3 DNA, CDR3 protein. The D gene is left open where the match is weak. Size is omitted from some rows. Given values are once, few, many or a class for expanded clones.

size: once
V: TRBV4-3
D: .
J: TRBJ2-2
DNA: TGCGCCAGCAGCCAGTGGGCGAACCTCCAGACCGGGGAGCTGTTTTTT
CDR3: CASSQWANLQTGELFF

size: .
V: TRBV28
D: .
J: TRBJ1-2
DNA: TGTGCCAGCATCCGGGACACCTCATATGGCTACACCTTC
CDR3: CASIRDTSYGYTF

size: .
V: TRBV7-9
D: .
J: TRBJ1-2
DNA: TGTGCCAGCAGCTCGGACAGAGCTAACTATGGCTACACCTTC
CDR3: CASSSDRANYGYTF

size: .
V: TRBV7-9
D: TRBD1
J: TRBJ2-1
DNA: TGTGCCAGCACCCTACAGGGGGTAAGGGGCAATGAGCAGTTCTTC
CDR3: CASTLQGVRGNEQFF

size: .
V: TRBV2
D: TRBD1
J: TRBJ2-7
DNA: TGTGCCAGCAGTCGGGACAGCTCCTACGAGCAGTACTTC
CDR3: CASSRDSSYEQYF

size: .
V: TRBV3-1/TRBV3-2
D: .
J: TRBJ1-3
DNA: TGTGCCAGCAGCCAAGACGGAACGGGATGGGGCACCATATATTTT
CDR3: CASSQDGTGWGTIYF

size: .
V: TRBV5-4
D: .
J: TRBJ1-1
DNA: TGTGCCAGCTCGGGACCGCTGAACACTGAAGCTTTCTTT
CDR3: CASSGPLNTEAFF

size: .
V: TRBV6-5
D: .
J: TRBJ2-5
DNA: TGTGCCAGCAAGGGGGGGATGATGGAGACCCAGTACTTC
CDR3: CASKGGMMETQYF

size: .
V: TRBV29-1
D: .
J: TRBJ2-6
DNA: TGCAGCGTTTCGGGACCTCTGACGGGGGCCAACGTCCTGACTTTC
CDR3: CSVSGPLTGANVLTF

size: .
V: TRBV5-1
D: TRBD1
J: TRBJ1-3
DNA: TGCGCCAGCAGCCGCCGGGAGGGGGCGCTCGGAAACACCATATATTTT
CDR3: CASSRREGALGNTIYF

size: .
V: TRBV3-1/TRBV3-2
D: TRBD1
J: TRBJ2-7
DNA: TGTGCCAGCAGCCGGAGTCCAGTTACAGGGGGCTACGAGCAGTACTTC
CDR3: CASSRSPVTGGYEQYF

size: .
V: TRBV7-9
D: .
J: TRBJ2-5
DNA: TGTGCCAGCAGCTTAAACAGAGCGGGCGGGGAGACCCAGTACTTC
CDR3: CASSLNRAGGETQYF

size: .
V: TRBV5-6
D: .
J: TRBJ1-1
DNA: TGTGCCAGCAGCTTGAATTTGGACAGCCTCATGAACACTGAAGCTTTCTTT
CDR3: CASSLNLDSLMNTEAFF

size: .
V: TRBV6-6
D: .
J: TRBJ1-5
DNA: TGTGCCAGCAGTGCCCGTGTGGGGGCACGCAATCAGCCCCAGCATTTT
CDR3: CASSARVGARNQPQHF

size: .
V: TRBV3-1/TRBV3-2
D: .
J: TRBJ1-6
DNA: TGTGCCAGCACCCACGGGAAAATCTATAATTCACCCCTCCACTTT
CDR3: CASTHGKIYNSPLHF

size: few
V: TRBV29-1
D: .
J: TRBJ1-3
DNA: TGCAGCGTTGCTGCGGACCGAATCTCTGGAAACACCATATATTTT
CDR3: CSVAADRISGNTIYF

size: .
V: TRBV14
D: TRBD1
J: TRBJ1-1
DNA: TGTGCCAGCAGCCAAACGGGACAGGCGAACACTGAAGCTTTCTTT
CDR3: CASSQTGQANTEAFF

size: .
V: TRBV29-1
D: .
J: TRBJ1-2
DNA: TGCAGCGTTGAAGATCGGCCAGGGGCTGGCTACACCTTC
CDR3: CSVEDRPGAGYTF

size: .
V: TRBV29-1
D: .
J: TRBJ1-2
DNA: TGCAGCGTTGAAGATCAGGGACGCCTAGACTATGGCTACACCTTC
CDR3: CSVEDQGRLDYGYTF

size: once
V: TRBV6-1
D: .
J: TRBJ1-1
DNA: TGTGCCAGCAGTGAAGCGAGGGTAGGCACTGAAGCTTTCTTT
CDR3: CASSEARVGTEAFF

size: once
V: TRBV7-2
D: .
J: TRBJ2-5
DNA: TGTGCCAGCAGCTTAGGGGGGAAGGGGAGACAAGAGACCCAGTACTTC
CDR3: CASSLGGKGRQETQYF

size: .
V: TRBV29-1
D: TRBD1
J: TRBJ1-2
DNA: TGCAGCGTTCCGACAGGGCAAAGGGATCGGAACTATGGCTACACCTTC
CDR3: CSVPTGQRDRNYGYTF

size: .
V: TRBV13
D: .
J: TRBJ1-2
DNA: TGTGCCAGCAGCTTAGGTGGGGTTGACTATGGCTACACCTTC
CDR3: CASSLGGVDYGYTF

size: .
V: TRBV29-1
D: .
J: TRBJ2-3
DNA: TGCAGCGCTAGAGCAGGGGTCAGCACAGATACGCAGTATTTT
CDR3: CSARAGVSTDTQYF

size: .
V: TRBV30
D: .
J: TRBJ1-1
DNA: TGTGCCTGGAGGAGGGAGGGCACGGGCGAAGCTTTCTTT
CDR3: CAWRREGTGEAFF

size: .
V: TRBV4-1
D: .
J: TRBJ1-1
DNA: TGCGCCAGCAGCGTTCAGCAGGGATGGGACACTGAAGCTTTCTTT
CDR3: CASSVQQGWDTEAFF

size: few
V: TRBV12-3/TRBV12-4
D: .
J: TRBJ2-1
DNA: TGTGCCAGCAGTTTCTGGGAGAATGAGCAGTTCTTC
CDR3: CASSFWENEQFF

size: .
V: TRBV19
D: .
J: TRBJ1-2
DNA: TGTGCCAGTAGCCACCCTGGGGGCCTTAACTATGGCTACACCTTC
CDR3: CASSHPGGLNYGYTF

size: once
V: TRBV5-4
D: .
J: TRBJ2-7
DNA: TGTGCCAGCAGCTTAATCTCCGGCTACGAGCAGTACTTC
CDR3: CASSLISGYEQYF

size: .
V: TRBV6-5
D: .
J: TRBJ1-4
DNA: TGTGCCAGCAGTTACTCAGGCGTGGGTAATGAAAAACTGTTTTTT
CDR3: CASSYSGVGNEKLFF

size: once
V: TRBV10-3
D: TRBD1
J: TRBJ1-3
DNA: TGTGCCATCAGTGAACGGGGACAGGGGGGAAACACCATATATTTT
CDR3: CAISERGQGGNTIYF

size: .
V: TRBV4-1
D: TRBD1
J: TRBJ1-3
DNA: TGCGCCAGCAGCCAAGATCTTCGGAGACAGGGGGCTGCTGGAAACACCATATATTTT
CDR3: CASSQDLRRQGAAGNTIYF

size: .
V: TRBV7-8
D: .
J: TRBJ2-7
DNA: TGTGCCAGCAGCTTAGGTAGGACTCGAACGGAAAGCTCCTACGAGCAGTACTTC
CDR3: CASSLGRTRTESSYEQYF

size: .
V: TRBV10-3
D: TRBD1
J: TRBJ2-3
DNA: TGTGCCATCAGTGAGTCAGGAGGAGGGCAGGGGGCTAGAAGGGATACGCAGTATTTT
CDR3: CAISESGGGQGARRDTQYF

size: .
V: TRBV14
D: .
J: TRBJ1-3
DNA: TGTGCCAGCAGCCCCCTCGCCAGGTCAGGAAACACCATATATTTT
CDR3: CASSPLARSGNTIYF

size: .
V: TRBV7-6
D: .
J: TRBJ1-3
DNA: TGTGCCAGCCGCGCCGGGGATCCTGGAAACACCATATATTTT
CDR3: CASRAGDPGNTIYF

size: .
V: TRBV20-1
D: .
J: TRBJ2-7
DNA: TGCAGTGCAGAAACCTACGAGCAGTACTTC
CDR3: CSAETYEQYF

size: .
V: TRBV5-6
D: .
J: TRBJ1-4
DNA: TGTGCCAGCAGCTTGTACGGGGGACCGAATGAAAAACTGTTTTTT
CDR3: CASSLYGGPNEKLFF

size: .
V: TRBV5-1
D: TRBD2
J: TRBJ2-2
DNA: TGCGCCAGCAGCTTCGGACTAGCGCCAAACACCGGGGAGCTGTTTTTT
CDR3: CASSFGLAPNTGELFF

size: .
V: TRBV10-3
D: TRBD2
J: TRBJ2-1
DNA: TGTGCCATCAGTGAGTGGCGGACTAGCGGGACCTACAATGAGCAGTTCTTC
CDR3: CAISEWRTSGTYNEQFF

size: few
V: TRBV24-1
D: .
J: TRBJ2-3
DNA: TGTGCCACCAGTGATCCTCCAATAGATACGCAGTATTTT
CDR3: CATSDPPIDTQYF

size: .
V: TRBV4-2
D: TRBD1
J: TRBJ2-2
DNA: TGTGCCAGCAGCCGGGGCCGAGACAGGGGGAACACCGGGGAGCTGTTTTTT
CDR3: CASSRGRDRGNTGELFF

size: few
V: TRBV6-5
D: TRBD1
J: TRBJ1-3
DNA: TGTGCCACCCAGGGGGGGGACTCTGGAAACACCATATATTTT
CDR3: CATQGGDSGNTIYF

size: .
V: TRBV5-8
D: TRBD1
J: TRBJ2-5
DNA: TGTGCCAGCAGCCTCCTGGACAGGGGGCGCCAGGCCCAGTACTTC
CDR3: CASSLLDRGRQAQYF

size: .
V: TRBV9
D: TRBD1
J: TRBJ2-1
DNA: TGTGCCAGCAGCGTAGATCAGGGGGCTTACCTCTACAATGAGCAGTTCTTC
CDR3: CASSVDQGAYLYNEQFF

size: .
V: TRBV10-3
D: .
J: TRBJ1-2
DNA: TGTGCCATCAGTGAGTTGAGCCGGGCGGCCTATGGCTACACCTTC
CDR3: CAISELSRAAYGYTF

size: .
V: TRBV18
D: .
J: TRBJ1-2
DNA: TGTGCCAGCTCACCAGAACAGGTGGGAAGGGGCTACACCTTC
CDR3: CASSPEQVGRGYTF

size: .
V: TRBV6-5
D: .
J: TRBJ1-1
DNA: TGTGCCAGCATACACACGAGGGACACCGACACTGAAGCTTTCTTT
CDR3: CASIHTRDTDTEAFF

size: .
V: TRBV4-3
D: .
J: TRBJ2-1
DNA: TGCGCCAGCAGCCAAGAATCCCAGCGGGCCTCCTACAATGAGCAGTTCTTC
CDR3: CASSQESQRASYNEQFF

size: .
V: TRBV10-3
D: TRBD1
J: TRBJ2-7
DNA: TGTGCCATCAGTGACCCGGGACAGGGGAACTCCTACGAGCAGTACTTC
CDR3: CAISDPGQGNSYEQYF

size: .
V: TRBV29-1
D: .
J: TRBJ1-4
DNA: TGCAGCGTTTTAAATGAAAAACTGTTTTTT
CDR3: CSVLNEKLFF